This T cell receptor beta chain was captured in a study of STAT5B mutations in CD4+ large granular lymphocyte leukemia. The assay was immunoSEQ multiplex PCR, and TCRdb's table has in-frame clones only and misses some. This sample has approximately 23,000 clones; about four fifths occur once, and the top ten carry about 0.42%. As for this clone: Its cognate antigen is unknown.

Study-wide results and limits: Without putative leukemic clones, patient CD4-sorted repertoires remained more clonal than healthy CD4+ repertoires.

V was clipped by 4 bases and J by 0 bases, with 6 bases between them. CDR1 LNHDA and CDR2 SQIVND come from the germline V gene (reference sequence). This CDR3 contains 13 residues. Sequenced: CD4+ T cells from blood buffy coats. The clonotype comes from a human donor in good health. This chain connects TRBV19 to TRBJ1-1; D remains ambiguous. CDR3 nucleotides: TGTGCCAGTAGTAACGGGTTGAACACTGAAGCTTTCTTT. Translated, it gives CASSNGLNTEAFF. The whole variable domain, remainder taken from reference TRBV19 and TRBJ1-1, is DGGITQSPKYLFRKEGQNVTLSCEQNLNHDAMYWYRQDPGQGLRLIYYSQIVNDFQKGDIAEGYSVSREKKESFPLTVTSAQKNPTAFYLCASSNGLNTEAFFGQGTRLTVV.